This TCR beta chain was found in a study of long-term antiretroviral therapy in people with HIV. Study details: Samples collected earliest predate the 2015 immediate-ART recommendation by about a decade.

At survey level, the immunoSEQ assay was run in its v3.0 version. Only in-frame clones appear in the TCRdb table, and some are missing; sequencing was by immunoSEQ multiplex PCR. The table has some 33,000 clones, around 96% seen once. Every participant gave one or more pre-ART and two or more post-ART PBMC samples. Clinicians in the United States treated all participants with HIV. Specimens carried 1-10 million cryopreserved PBMC before DNA extraction. The source was unsorted PBMCs, collected 6.6 years after starting antiretroviral therapy. The receptor was isolated from a man aged 25-45 years with HIV.

CDR3 sequence: CASSLDPGGQETQYF. The DNA of the CDR3 is TGTGCCAGCAGCTTAGACCCAGGCGGACAAGAGACCCAGTACTTC. V and J are TRBV7-2 and TRBJ2-5; unclear D gene. Trimming left V 1 base short and J 2 bases short, with 11 bases between. CDR3 length equals 15 residues. The V gene's germline CDR1 is SGHTA and CDR2 FQGNSA.